This entry features one T cell receptor (beta chain) sequence. The antigen remains unidentified. These data are taken from a study of beta chain features in type 1 diabetes. Study outcomes and limitations: Patients and controls would be equally affected if PCR favored shorter templates.

Expressed TCRB transcripts were sequenced after all isolated RNA was converted to cDNA. Sequencing was performed with immunoSEQ multiplex PCR; in TCRdb, only in-frame clones are kept and a portion is missing. The data show 300,000 to 350,000 clones, around 8% seen once. A single heparinised blood sample, averaging around 120 mL, was obtained per donor. J was trimmed by 3 bases and V by 2 bases; bases with no gene match: 8. The CDR3 runs to 16 residues. CDR1 MNHEY and CDR2 SVGAGI come from the germline V gene. The sequenced material came from central memory CD4+ T cells from blood. This TCR came from a woman aged 18-29 years in good health. V is TRBV6-5 and J is TRBJ2-7, with 9 bases fitting TRBD1. The CDR3 spells CASSYESDRGYYEQYF. The CDR3 DNA reads as TGTGCCAGCAGTTACGAGTCGGACAGGGGATACTACGAGCAGTACTTC.